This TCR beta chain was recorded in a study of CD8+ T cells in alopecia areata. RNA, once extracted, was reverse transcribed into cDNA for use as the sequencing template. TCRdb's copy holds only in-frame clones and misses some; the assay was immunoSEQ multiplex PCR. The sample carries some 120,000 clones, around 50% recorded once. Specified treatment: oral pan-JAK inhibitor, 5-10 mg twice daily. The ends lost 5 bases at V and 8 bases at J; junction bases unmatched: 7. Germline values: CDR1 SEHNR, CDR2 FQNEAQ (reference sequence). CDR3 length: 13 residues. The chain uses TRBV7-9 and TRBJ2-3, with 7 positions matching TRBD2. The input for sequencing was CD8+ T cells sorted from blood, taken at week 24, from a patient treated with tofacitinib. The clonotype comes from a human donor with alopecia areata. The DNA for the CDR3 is TGTGCCAGCAGCGGGGGGGTATCCCCTACGCAGTATTTT. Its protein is CASSGGVSPTQYF.